This T cell receptor (beta chain) was profiled in a study of brain T cells in children with intractable seizures. Study-wide results and limits: Pre- and post-surgery blood differed in depth, so pre-surgery absences may be undersampling.

The assay was immunoSEQ multiplex PCR, and TCRdb's table has in-frame clones only and misses some. Among some 76,000 clones listed, about 92% were seen once. This clone was counted once. The antigen is not known. Germline CDR1 MNHEY, CDR2 SVGAGI. The V and J ends lost 8 bases and 7 bases respectively, with 11 bases between them. The CDR3 spans 11 residues. The sequenced cases were selected for having the highest brain T cell transcript signatures. V is TRBV6-5 and J is TRBJ1-1; tentative D call: TRBD1 (5 bases). Sequencing was performed on peripheral blood, taken at surgery. This receptor was taken from a boy younger than two with tuberous sclerosis and intractable seizures. The CDR3 loop is CASGAWIEAFF. CDR3 DNA sequence: TGTGCCAGCGGGGCGTGGATTGAAGCTTTCTTT.